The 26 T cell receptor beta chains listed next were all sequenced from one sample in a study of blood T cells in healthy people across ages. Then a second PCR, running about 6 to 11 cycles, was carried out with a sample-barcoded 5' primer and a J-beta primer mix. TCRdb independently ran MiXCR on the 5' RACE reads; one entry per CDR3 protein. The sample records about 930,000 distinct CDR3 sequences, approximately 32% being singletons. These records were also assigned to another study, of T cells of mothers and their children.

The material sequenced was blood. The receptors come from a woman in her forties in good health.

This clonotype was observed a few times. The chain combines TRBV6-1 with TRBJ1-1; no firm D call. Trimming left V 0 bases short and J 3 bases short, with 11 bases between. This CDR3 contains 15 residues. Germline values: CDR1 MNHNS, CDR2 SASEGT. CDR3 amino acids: CASSEAHPPYTEAFF. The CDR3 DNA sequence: TGTGCCAGCAGTGAAGCGCACCCGCCTTACACTGAAGCTTTCTTT.

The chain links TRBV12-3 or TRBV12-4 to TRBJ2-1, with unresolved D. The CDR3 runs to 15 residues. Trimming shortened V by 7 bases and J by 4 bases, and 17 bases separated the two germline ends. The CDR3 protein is CASTLEVAGYNEQFF. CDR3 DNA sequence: TGTGCCAGCACTCTTGAGGTAGCTGGGTACAATGAGCAGTTCTTC.

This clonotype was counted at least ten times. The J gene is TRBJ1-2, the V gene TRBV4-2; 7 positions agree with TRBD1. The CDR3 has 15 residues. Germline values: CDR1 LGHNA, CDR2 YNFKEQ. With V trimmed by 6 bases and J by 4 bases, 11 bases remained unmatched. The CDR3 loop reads CASSREGDSPYGYTF. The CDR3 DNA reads TGTGCCAGCAGTCGAGAGGGGGACAGCCCCTATGGCTACACCTTC.

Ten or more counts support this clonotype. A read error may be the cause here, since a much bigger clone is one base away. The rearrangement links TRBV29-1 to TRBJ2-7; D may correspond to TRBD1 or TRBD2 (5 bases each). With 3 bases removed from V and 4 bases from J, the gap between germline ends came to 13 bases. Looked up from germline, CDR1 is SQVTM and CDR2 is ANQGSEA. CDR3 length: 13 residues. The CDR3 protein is CSVEGRRWYEQYF. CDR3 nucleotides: TGCAGCGTTGAGGGGCGGAGGTGGTACGAGCAGTACTTC.

The CDR3 DNA sequence: TGTGCCAGCACCCGCGGGACAGGGGCCTACAATGAGCAGTTCTTC. This codes for CASTRGTGAYNEQFF. The chain combines TRBV7-2 with TRBJ2-1; 10 bases are a match to TRBD1. The CDR3 loop spans 15 amino acids. Germline values: CDR1 SGHTA, CDR2 FQGNSA. The ends lost 7 bases at V and 2 bases at J; junction bases unmatched: 5.

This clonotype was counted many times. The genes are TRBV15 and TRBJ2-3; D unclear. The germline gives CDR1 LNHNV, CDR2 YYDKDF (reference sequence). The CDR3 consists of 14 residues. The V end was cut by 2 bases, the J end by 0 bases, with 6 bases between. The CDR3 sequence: CATSRTDSTDTQYF. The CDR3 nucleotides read TGTGCCACCAGCAGAACGGACAGCACAGATACGCAGTATTTT.

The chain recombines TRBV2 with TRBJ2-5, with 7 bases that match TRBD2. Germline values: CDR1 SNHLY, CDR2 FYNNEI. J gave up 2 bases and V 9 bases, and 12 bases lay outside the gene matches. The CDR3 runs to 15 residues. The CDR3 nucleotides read TGTGCCAGTGGGCCCGGGGGGAGTATTCAAGAGACCCAGTACTTC. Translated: CASGPGGSIQETQYF.

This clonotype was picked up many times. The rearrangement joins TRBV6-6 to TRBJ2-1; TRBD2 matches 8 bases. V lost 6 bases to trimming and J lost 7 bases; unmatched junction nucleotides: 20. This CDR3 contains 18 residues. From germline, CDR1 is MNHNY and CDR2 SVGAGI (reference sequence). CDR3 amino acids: CASRGYRAGVRKGNEQFF. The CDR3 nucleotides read TGTGCCAGCAGGGGGTATCGAGCGGGGGTTCGAAAGGGTAATGAGCAGTTCTTC.

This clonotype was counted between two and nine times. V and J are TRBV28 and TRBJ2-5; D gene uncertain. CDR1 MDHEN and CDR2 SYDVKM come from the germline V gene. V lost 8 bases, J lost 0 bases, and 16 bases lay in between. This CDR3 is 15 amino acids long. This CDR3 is CASLSASGDQETQYF. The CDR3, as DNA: TGTGCCAGCCTGTCAGCCTCCGGCGACCAAGAGACCCAGTACTTC.

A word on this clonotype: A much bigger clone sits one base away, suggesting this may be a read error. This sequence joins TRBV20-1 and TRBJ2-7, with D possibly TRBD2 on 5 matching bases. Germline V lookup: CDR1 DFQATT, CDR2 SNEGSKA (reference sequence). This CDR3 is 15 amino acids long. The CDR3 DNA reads TGCAGTGCTAGAGATCCAAGGGTAGCGCACAATGAGCAGGTCTTC. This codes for CSARDPRVAHNEQVF.

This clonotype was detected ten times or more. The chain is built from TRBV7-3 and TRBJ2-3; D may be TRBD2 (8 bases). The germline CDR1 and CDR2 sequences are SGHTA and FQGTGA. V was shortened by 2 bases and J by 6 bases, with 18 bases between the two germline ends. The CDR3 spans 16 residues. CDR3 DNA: TGTGCCAGCAGCTTAGGCACTAGCGGACAGGAGGATACGCAGTATTTT. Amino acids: CASSLGTSGQEDTQYF.

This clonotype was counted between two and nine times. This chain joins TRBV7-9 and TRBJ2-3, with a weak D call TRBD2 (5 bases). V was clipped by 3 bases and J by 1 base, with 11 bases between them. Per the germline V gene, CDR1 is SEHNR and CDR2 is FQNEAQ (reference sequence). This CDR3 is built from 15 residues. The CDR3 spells CASSFLVGGTDTQYF. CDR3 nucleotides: TGTGCCAGCAGCTTCTTGGTCGGGGGCACAGATACGCAGTATTTT.

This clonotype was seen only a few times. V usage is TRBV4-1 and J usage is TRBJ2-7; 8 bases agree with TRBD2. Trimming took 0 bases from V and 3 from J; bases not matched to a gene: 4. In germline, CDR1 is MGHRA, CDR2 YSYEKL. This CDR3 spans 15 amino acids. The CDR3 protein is CASSQDFAGGYEQYF. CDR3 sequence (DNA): TGCGCCAGCAGCCAAGATTTTGCGGGGGGCTACGAGCAGTACTTC.

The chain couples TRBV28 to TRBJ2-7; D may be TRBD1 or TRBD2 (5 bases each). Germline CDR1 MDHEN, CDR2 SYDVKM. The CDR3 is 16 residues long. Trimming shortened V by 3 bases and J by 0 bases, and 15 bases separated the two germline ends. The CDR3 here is CASSFPLGTVSYEQYF. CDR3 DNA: TGTGCCAGCAGTTTTCCGTTGGGGACCGTCTCCTACGAGCAGTACTTC.

CDR3 region: CVVEGVIPPSGANVLTF. The DNA for the CDR3 is TGTGTAGTAGAGGGGGTCATCCCCCCCTCTGGGGCCAACGTCCTGACTTTC. The rearrangement uses TRBV28 and TRBJ2-6; TRBD1 might be the D (6 bases). This CDR3 comprises 17 residues. CDR1 is MDHEN, CDR2 SYDVKM, per germline. Using reference TRBV28 and TRBJ2-6 for the parts outside the CDR3, the full variable domain is DVKVTQSSRYLVKRTGEKVFLECVQDMDHENMFWYRQDPGLGLRLIYFSYDVKMKEKGDIPEGYSVSREKKERFSLILESASTNQTSMYLCVVEGVIPPSGANVLTFGAGSRLTVL.

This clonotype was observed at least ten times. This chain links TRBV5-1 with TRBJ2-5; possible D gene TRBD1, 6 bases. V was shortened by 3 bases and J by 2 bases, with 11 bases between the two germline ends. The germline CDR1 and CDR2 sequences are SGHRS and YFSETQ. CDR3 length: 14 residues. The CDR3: CASSSGGPQETQYF. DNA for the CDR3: TGCGCCAGCAGCTCTGGGGGCCCACAAGAGACCCAGTACTTC.

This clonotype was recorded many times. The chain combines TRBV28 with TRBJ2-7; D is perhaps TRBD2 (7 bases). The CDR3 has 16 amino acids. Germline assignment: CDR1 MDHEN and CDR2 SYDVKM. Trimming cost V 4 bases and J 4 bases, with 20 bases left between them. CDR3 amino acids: CASSSWGGGEGYEQYF. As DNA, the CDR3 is TGTGCCAGCAGTTCTTGGGGAGGGGGGGAAGGGTACGAGCAGTACTTC. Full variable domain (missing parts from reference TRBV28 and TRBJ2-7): DVKVTQSSRYLVKRTGEKVFLECVQDMDHENMFWYRQDPGLGLRLIYFSYDVKMKEKGDIPEGYSVSREKKERFSLILESASTNQTSMYLCASSSWGGGEGYEQYFGPGTRLTVT.

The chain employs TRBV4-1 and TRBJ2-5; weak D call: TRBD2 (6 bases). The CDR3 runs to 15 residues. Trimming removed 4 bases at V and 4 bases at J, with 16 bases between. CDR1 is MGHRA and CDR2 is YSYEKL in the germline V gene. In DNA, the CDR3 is TGCGCCAGCAGCCCCCGTAGGAGGGAATCAGAGACCCAGTACTTC. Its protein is CASSPRRRESETQYF.

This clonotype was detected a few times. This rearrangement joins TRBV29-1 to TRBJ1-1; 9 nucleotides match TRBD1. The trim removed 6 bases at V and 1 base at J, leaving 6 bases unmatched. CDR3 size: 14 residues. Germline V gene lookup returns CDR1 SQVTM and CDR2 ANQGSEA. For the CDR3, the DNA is TGCAGCGTGACAGGGGGGTACCCGAACACTGAAGCTTTCTTT. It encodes CSVTGGYPNTEAFF. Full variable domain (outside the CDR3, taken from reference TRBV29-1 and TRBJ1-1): SAVISQKPSRDICQRGTSLTIQCQVDSQVTMMFWYRQQPGQSLTLIATANQGSEATYESGFVIDKFPISRPNLTFSTLTVSNMSPEDSSIYLCSVTGGYPNTEAFFGQGTRLTVV.

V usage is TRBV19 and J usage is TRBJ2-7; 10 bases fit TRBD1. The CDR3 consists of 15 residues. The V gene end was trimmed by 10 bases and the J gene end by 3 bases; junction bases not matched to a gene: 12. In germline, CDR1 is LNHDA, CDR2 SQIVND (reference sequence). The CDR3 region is CATRAGTGDLYEQYF. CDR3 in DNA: TGTGCCACCAGAGCCGGGACAGGGGACCTCTACGAGCAGTACTTC.

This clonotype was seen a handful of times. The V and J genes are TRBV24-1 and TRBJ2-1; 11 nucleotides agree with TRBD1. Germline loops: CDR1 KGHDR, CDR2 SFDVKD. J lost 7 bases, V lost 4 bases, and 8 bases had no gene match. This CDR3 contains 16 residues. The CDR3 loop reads CATSEGGQGVQNEQFF. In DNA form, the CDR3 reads TGTGCCACCAGTGAGGGGGGACAGGGGGTCCAGAATGAGCAGTTCTTC.

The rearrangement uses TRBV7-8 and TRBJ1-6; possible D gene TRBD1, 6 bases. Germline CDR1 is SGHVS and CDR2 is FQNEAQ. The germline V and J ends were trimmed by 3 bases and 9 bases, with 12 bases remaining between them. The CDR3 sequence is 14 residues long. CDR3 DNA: TGTGCCAGCAGCTTCGACAGGCGTGGTTCACCCCTCCACTTT. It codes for CASSFDRRGSPLHF.

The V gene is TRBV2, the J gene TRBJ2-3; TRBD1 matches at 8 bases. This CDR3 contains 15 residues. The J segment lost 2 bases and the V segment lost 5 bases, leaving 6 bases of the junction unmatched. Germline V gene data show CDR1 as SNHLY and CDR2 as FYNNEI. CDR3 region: CASSRQGPLTDTQYF. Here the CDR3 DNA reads TGTGCCAGCAGTAGACAGGGGCCACTCACAGATACGCAGTATTTT.

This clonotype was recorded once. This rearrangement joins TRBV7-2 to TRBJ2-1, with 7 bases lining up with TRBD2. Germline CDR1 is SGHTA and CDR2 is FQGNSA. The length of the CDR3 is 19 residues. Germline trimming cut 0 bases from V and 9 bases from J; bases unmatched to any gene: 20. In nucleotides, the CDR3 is TGTGCCAGCAGCTTAGCGTTGGCCACCGGACTAGGCTTTCCCCCTGAGCAGTTCTTC. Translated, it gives CASSLALATGLGFPPEQFF. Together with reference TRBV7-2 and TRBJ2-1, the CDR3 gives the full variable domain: GAGVSQSPSNKVTEKGKDVELRCDPISGHTALYWYRQSLGQGLEFLIYFQGNSAPDKSGLPSDRFSAERTGGSVSTLTIQRTQQEDSAVYLCASSLALATGLGFPPEQFFGPGTRLTVL.

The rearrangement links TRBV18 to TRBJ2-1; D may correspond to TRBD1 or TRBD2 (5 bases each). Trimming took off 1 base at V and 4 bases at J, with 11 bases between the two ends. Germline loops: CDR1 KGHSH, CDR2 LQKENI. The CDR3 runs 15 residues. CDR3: CASSPLGVPYNEQFF. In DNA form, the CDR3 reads TGTGCCAGCTCACCACTGGGGGTCCCGTACAATGAGCAGTTCTTC.

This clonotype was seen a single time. The CDR3 region has the DNA TGTGCCACCAGTGATTTCTCAGGAACGTCCCAGCATTTT. Protein sequence: CATSDFSGTSQHF. This rearrangement joins TRBV24-1 to TRBJ1-5; no definite D call. Trimming stripped 1 base from V and 11 bases from J, with 11 bases between. Germline-derived CDR1 and CDR2 are KGHDR and SFDVKD. CDR3 length: 13 amino acids.